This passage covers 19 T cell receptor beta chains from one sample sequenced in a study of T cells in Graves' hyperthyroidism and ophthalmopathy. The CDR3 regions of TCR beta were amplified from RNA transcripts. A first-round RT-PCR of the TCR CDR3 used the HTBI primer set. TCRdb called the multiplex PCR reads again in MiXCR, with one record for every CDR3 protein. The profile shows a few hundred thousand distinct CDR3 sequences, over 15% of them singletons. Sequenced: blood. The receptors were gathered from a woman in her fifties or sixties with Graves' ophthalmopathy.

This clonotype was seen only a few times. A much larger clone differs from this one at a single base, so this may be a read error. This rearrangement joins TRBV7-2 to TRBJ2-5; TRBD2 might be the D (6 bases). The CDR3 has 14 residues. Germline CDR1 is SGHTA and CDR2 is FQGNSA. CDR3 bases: TGTGCCAGCAGCCCTGGACTTTCGGGAGAGGCCCAGTACTTC. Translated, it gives CASSPGLSGEAQYF. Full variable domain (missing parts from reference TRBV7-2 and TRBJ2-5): GAGVSQSPSNKVTEKGKDVELRCDPISGHTALYWYRQSLGQGLEFLIYFQGNSAPDKSGLPSDRFSAERTGGSVSTLTIQRTQQEDSAVYLCASSPGLSGEAQYFGPGTRLLVL.

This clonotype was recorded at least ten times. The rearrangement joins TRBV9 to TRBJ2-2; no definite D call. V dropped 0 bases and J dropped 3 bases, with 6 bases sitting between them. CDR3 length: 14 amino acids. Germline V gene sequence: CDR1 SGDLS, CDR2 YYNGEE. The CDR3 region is CASSVGTHTGELFF. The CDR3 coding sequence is TGTGCCAGCAGCGTAGGAACCCACACCGGGGAGCTGTTTTTT.

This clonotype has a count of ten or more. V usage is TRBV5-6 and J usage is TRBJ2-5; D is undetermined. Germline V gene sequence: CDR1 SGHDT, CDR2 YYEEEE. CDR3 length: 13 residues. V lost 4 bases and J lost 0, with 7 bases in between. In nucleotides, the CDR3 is TGTGCCAGCAGCGAAACAGACCAAGAGACCCAGTACTTC. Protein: CASSETDQETQYF.

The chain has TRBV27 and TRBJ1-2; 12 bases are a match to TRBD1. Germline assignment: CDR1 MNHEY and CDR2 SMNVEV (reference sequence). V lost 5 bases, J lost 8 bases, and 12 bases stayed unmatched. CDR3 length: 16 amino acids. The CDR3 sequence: CASSTTTGTGGLGYTF. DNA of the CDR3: TGTGCCAGCAGTACAACAACCGGGACAGGGGGCCTCGGCTACACCTTC.

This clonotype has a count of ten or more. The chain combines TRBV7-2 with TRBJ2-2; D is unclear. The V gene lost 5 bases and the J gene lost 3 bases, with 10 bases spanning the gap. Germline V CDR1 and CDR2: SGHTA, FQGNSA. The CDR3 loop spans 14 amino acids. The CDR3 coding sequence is TGTGCCAGCAGCCTTAGGACCCACACCGGGGAGCTGTTTTTT. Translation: CASSLRTHTGELFF.

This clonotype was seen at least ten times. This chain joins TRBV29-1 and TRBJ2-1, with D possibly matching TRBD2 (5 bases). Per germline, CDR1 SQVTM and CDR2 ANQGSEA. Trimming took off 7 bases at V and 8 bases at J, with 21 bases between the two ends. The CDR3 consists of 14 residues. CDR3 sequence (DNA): TGCAGCGCACTGTCTAGGACTCTAAGGGATGAGCAGTTCTTC. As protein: CSALSRTLRDEQFF.

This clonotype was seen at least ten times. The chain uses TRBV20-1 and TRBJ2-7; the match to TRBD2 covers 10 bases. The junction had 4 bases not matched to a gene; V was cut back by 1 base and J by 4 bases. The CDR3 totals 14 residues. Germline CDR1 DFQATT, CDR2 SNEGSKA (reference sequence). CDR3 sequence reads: CSARALAGQYEQYF. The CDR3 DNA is TGCAGTGCTAGAGCACTAGCGGGGCAATACGAGCAGTACTTC.

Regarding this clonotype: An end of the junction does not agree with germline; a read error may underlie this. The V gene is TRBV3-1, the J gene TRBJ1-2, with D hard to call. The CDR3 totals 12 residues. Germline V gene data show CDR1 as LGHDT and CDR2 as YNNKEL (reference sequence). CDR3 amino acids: CAISQHLKPYTF. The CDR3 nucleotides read TGTGCCATCAGCCAACATTTGAAGCCGTACACCTTC.

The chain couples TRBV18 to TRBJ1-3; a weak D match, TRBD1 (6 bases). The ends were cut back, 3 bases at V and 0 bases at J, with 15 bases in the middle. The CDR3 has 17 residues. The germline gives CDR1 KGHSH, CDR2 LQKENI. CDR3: CASSPIMGALSGNTIYF. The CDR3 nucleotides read TGTGCCAGCTCACCTATCATGGGGGCCCTCTCTGGAAACACCATATATTTT.

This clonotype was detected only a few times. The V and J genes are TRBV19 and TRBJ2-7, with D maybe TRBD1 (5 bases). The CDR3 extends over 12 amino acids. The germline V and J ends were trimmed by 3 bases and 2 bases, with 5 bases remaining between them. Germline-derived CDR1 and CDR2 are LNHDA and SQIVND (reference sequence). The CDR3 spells CASSMGPYEQYF. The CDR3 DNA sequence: TGTGCCAGTAGTATGGGGCCCTACGAGCAGTACTTC.

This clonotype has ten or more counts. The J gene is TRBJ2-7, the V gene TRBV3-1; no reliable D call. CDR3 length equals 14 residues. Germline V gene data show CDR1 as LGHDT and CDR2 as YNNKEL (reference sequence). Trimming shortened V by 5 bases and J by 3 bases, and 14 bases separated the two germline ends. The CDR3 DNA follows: TGTGCCAGCAGCGCCCAGGAAGGCCTCTACGAGCAGTACTTC. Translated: CASSAQEGLYEQYF.

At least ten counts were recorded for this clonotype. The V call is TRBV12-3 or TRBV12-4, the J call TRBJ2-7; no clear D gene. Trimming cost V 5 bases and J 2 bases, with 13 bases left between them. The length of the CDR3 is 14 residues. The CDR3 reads CASSPQTTTYEQYF. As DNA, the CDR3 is TGTGCCAGCAGTCCTCAGACAACTACCTACGAGCAGTACTTC.

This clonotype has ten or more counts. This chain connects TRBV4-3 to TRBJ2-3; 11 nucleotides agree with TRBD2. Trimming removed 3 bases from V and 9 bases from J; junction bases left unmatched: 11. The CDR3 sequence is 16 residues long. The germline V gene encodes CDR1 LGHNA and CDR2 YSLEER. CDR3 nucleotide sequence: TGCGCCAGCAGCCACCTGACTAGCGGGAAAACAGGAACGCAGTATTTT. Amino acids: CASSHLTSGKTGTQYF.

Here the CDR3 DNA reads TGCGCCAGCAGCTCGGGACAGGATCCAAACACCATATATTTT. It yields the protein CASSSGQDPNTIYF. This rearrangement joins TRBV5-1 to TRBJ1-3, with 8 bases matching TRBD1. V dropped 3 bases and J dropped 6; count of bases not matched to a gene: 5. The germline V gene has CDR1 SGHRS and CDR2 YFSETQ. The length of the CDR3 is 14 residues.

CDR3 loop: CASRTWDSDGYTF. The CDR3 nucleotides read TGTGCCAGCAGGACCTGGGACAGCGATGGCTACACCTTC. The chain couples TRBV6-2 or TRBV6-3 to TRBJ1-2; 7 nucleotides line up with TRBD1. The CDR3 is made up of 13 amino acids. Trimming removed 6 bases from V and 6 bases from J; junction bases left unmatched: 7. The germline V gene encodes CDR1 MNHEY and CDR2 SVGEGT.

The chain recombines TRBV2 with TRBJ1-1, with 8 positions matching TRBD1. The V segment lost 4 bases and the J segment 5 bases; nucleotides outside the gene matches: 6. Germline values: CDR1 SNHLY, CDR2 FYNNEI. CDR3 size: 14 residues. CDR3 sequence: CASSGRGRETEAFF. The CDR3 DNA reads TGTGCCAGCAGTGGCAGGGGGCGAGAGACTGAAGCTTTCTTT.

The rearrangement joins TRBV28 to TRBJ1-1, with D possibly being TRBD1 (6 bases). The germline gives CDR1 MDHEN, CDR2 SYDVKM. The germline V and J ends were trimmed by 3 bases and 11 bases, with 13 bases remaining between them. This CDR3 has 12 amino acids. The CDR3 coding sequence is TGTGCCAGCAGTTTTGGGGGGGGGCAGGCTTTCTTT. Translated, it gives CASSFGGGQAFF.

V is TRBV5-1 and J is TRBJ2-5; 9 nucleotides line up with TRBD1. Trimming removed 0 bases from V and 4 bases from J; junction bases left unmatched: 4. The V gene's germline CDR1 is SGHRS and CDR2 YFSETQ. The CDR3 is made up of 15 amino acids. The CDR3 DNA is TGCGCCAGCAGCTTGGGGACAGGGGATCGAGAGACCCAGTACTTC. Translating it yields CASSLGTGDRETQYF.

CDR3 sequence (DNA): TGTGCCAGCTCCGGGGGGGGGGGACACTATGGCTACACCTTC. Its translation: CASSGGGGHYGYTF. The chain uses TRBV28 and TRBJ1-2, with TRBD1 as a possible D gene (5 bases). Germline CDR1 reads MDHEN; CDR2 reads SYDVKM. Trimming shortened V by 8 bases and J by 3 bases, and 16 bases separated the two germline ends. The CDR3 has 14 residues.